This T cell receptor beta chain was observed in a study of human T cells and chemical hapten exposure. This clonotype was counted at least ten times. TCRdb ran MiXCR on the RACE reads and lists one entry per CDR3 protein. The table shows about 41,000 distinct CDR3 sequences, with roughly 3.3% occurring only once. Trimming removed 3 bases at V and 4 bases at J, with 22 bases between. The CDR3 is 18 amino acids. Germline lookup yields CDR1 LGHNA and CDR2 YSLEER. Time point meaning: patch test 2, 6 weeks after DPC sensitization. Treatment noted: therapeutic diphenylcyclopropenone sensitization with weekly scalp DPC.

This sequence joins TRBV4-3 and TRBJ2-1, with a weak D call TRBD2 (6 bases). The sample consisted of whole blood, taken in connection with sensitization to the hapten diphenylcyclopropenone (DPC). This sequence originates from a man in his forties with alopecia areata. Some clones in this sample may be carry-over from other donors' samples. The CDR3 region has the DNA TGCGCCAGCAGCCAGGGGCGCGGGGCGGGAAGGGGTTACAATGAGCAGTTCTTC. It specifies CASSQGRGAGRGYNEQFF.